This note documents a single T cell receptor (beta chain) sequence. Antigen: not known. This specimen includes other DNA sequences encoding the same CDR3. This entry belongs to a study of shared clonotypes between healthy human individuals. Study-level points and caveats: The study sampled only blood, and tissue repertoires likely differ. All-four-donor shared clonotypes had higher generation probabilities than non-shared clonotypes did.

Replicate PCRs from sorted subsets contained approximately 200 ng DNA, which is around 30,000 T cell genomes. Sequencing was performed with immunoSEQ multiplex PCR; in TCRdb, only in-frame clones are kept and a portion is missing. The profile shows 2 million to 2.5 million clones, more than 80% of them singletons. There were no recent acute infections or vaccinations among the donors, who were healthy HIV-negative adults. The sequence was obtained from a man aged 18 to 30 in good health. Some clones in this sample may be carry-over from other donors' samples. Sequencing was performed on naive CD4+ T cells from PBMCs. Specified subset: CD45RA+ positively selected.

This CDR3 reads CASSRDRSTDTQYF. CDR3 nucleotide sequence: TGTGCCAGCAGCAGGGACCGTAGCACAGATACGCAGTATTTT. The V and J genes are TRBV7-9 and TRBJ2-3, with D tentatively TRBD1 or TRBD2 (5 bases each). Per germline, CDR1 SEHNR and CDR2 FQNEAQ (reference sequence). The germline V and J ends were trimmed by 5 bases and 0 bases, with 9 bases remaining between them. This CDR3 region has 14 residues.